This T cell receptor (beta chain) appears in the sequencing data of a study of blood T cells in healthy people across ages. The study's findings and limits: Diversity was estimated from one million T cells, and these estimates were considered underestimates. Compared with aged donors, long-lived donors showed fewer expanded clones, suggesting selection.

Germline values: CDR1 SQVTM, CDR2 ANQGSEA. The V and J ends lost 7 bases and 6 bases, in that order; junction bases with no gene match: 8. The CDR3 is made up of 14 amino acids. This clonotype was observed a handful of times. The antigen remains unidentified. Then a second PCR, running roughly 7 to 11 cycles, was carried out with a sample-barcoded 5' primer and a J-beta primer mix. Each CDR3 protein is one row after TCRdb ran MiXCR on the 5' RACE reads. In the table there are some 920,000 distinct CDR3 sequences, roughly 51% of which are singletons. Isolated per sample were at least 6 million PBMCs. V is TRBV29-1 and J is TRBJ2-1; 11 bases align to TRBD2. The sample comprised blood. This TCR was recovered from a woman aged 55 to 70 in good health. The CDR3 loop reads CSGKLAGAGNEQFF. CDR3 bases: TGCAGCGGTAAACTAGCGGGAGCGGGCAATGAGCAGTTCTTC.